This TCR beta chain was retrieved from a study of blood T cell repertoires in COVID-19. Turning to the study itself: COVID-19 samples from acute and convalescent phases originated in the United States, Italy and Spain. PBMCs, B-cell-depleted T cells, or T cells were the source of the cDNA or gDNA that made up the material.

Original analysis: Amplifying reference gene primers gave estimates of nucleated cell counts. The repertoire was sequenced with immunoSEQ multiplex PCR; TCRdb's copy has only in-frame clones and lacks some. V, J and clone size were drawn from that table, and D and trimming were deduced from the DNA. The sample comprises 65,000 to 100,000 clones, 70% to 85% of which are singletons, and under 15% rests with the top ten. The CDR3 is made up of 15 amino acids. CDR1 and CDR2 from the germline V gene are SGHRS and YFSETQ. V lost 4 bases, J lost 3 bases, and 10 bases stayed unmatched. Sequencing input: peripheral blood. J is TRBJ2-7 and V is TRBV5-1, with 7 nucleotides matching TRBD1. This sequence originates from a human donor in a cohort sampled during active COVID-19. Here the CDR3 DNA reads TGCGCCAGCAGCCCCGACCCCAGGGGGATCTACGAGCAGTACTTC. As protein: CASSPDPRGIYEQYF. Filled out from reference TRBV5-1 and TRBJ2-7, the complete variable domain reads KAGVTQTPRYLIKTRGQQVTLSCSPISGHRSVSWYQQTPGQGLQFLFEYFSETQRNKGNFPGRFSGRQFSNSRSEMNVSTLELGDSALYLCASSPDPRGIYEQYFGPGTRLTVT.